This TCR beta chain was captured by sequencing in a study of human T cells and chemical hapten exposure. Across the study: TCR yields per sample varied, mainly owing to small pooled library volume differences.

This CDR3 has 15 residues. CDR1 and CDR2 (germline): KGHSH, LQKENI. V lost 0 bases and J 7 bases, leaving 13 bases between the germline ends. TCRdb called the RACE reads again in MiXCR, with one record for every CDR3 protein. The table includes about 77,000 distinct CDR3 sequences, 7% to 9.5% detected once. Sample time point: healthy volunteer bleed at 6 weeks. The authors extracted total RNA from unfractionated whole blood. The sequence was obtained from a female donor in good health. Some clones in this sample may be carry-over from other donors' samples. The sequenced material came from whole blood. The chain recombines TRBV18 with TRBJ2-1; D not resolved. The CDR3 loop is CASSPPALWDNEQFF. The CDR3 nucleotides are TGTGCCAGCTCACCACCCGCTTTGTGGGATAATGAGCAGTTCTTC.